The 8 T cell receptor beta chains reported below all come from one sample, sequenced in a study of somatic mutations in T cells in chronic GVHD. Clones were sequenced by immunoSEQ multiplex PCR, and TCRdb holds only the in-frame ones, with some missing. The sample carries some 13,000 clones, more than 75% recorded once. The sample was Vbeta20-negative CD4+ T cells from blood. These receptors were collected from a male patient aged 45-59 years with chronic graft-versus-host disease. A share of the T cells may be of graft donor origin.

This clone was recorded once. The V gene is TRBV2, the J gene TRBJ1-1; 10 bases fit TRBD1. There are 14 residues in the CDR3. The V gene's germline CDR1 is SNHLY and CDR2 FYNNEI. V dropped 7 bases and J dropped 4; count of bases not matched to a gene: 6. The CDR3 sequence: CASTQRQGATEAFF. The CDR3 DNA is TGTGCCAGCACCCAAAGACAGGGGGCCACTGAAGCTTTCTTT.

The chain is built from TRBV7-2 and TRBJ2-1; 8 positions match TRBD2. Germline CDR1 and CDR2: SGHTA and FQGNSA. The trim removed 5 bases at V and 7 bases at J, leaving 10 bases unmatched. CDR3 size: 15 residues. CDR3 sequence reads: CASSPQAGGFNEQFF. The CDR3 nucleotides read TGTGCCAGCAGCCCCCAGGCGGGAGGTTTTAATGAGCAGTTCTTC.

The chain is built from TRBV7-9 and TRBJ1-1, with 9 bases lining up with TRBD1. CDR1 and CDR2 from the germline V gene are SEHNR and FQNEAQ (reference sequence). J was trimmed by 3 bases and V by 5 bases; bases with no gene match: 10. CDR3 length equals 16 residues. The CDR3 coding sequence is TGTGCCAGCAGCCAATTACAGGGGGCAGGTGACACTGAAGCTTTCTTT. Translated, it gives CASSQLQGAGDTEAFF.

This chain joins TRBV10-3 and TRBJ2-2; weak D call: TRBD1 (6 bases). This CDR3 comprises 13 residues. Germline-derived CDR1 and CDR2 are ENHRY and SYGVKD. The V gene lost 6 bases and the J gene lost 5 bases, with 10 bases spanning the gap. The CDR3 here is CAIRTTGTGELFF. In nucleotides, the CDR3 is TGTGCCATCAGGACCACAGGGACCGGGGAGCTGTTTTTT.

This clone turned up a few times. The chain uses TRBV10-3 and TRBJ2-3, with a possible D match to TRBD2 (6 bases). The germline V gene has CDR1 ENHRY and CDR2 SYGVKD. V shed 10 bases and J shed 1 base, with 18 bases lying between them. This CDR3 contains 15 residues. The CDR3 here is CATRLEGSGTDTQYF. CDR3 bases: TGTGCCACGCGGTTGGAGGGATCGGGCACAGATACGCAGTATTTT.

The chain combines TRBV19 with TRBJ1-2; no clear D gene. V gave up 5 bases and J gave up 5 bases, with 18 bases separating them. CDR1 and CDR2 (germline): LNHDA, SQIVND (reference sequence). This CDR3 has 15 amino acids. This CDR3 reads CASSARSGVMYGYTF. CDR3 coding DNA: TGTGCCAGTAGTGCCCGGTCCGGGGTTATGTATGGCTACACCTTC. The variable domain in full, completed from reference TRBV19 and TRBJ1-2, reads DGGITQSPKYLFRKEGQNVTLSCEQNLNHDAMYWYRQDPGQGLRLIYYSQIVNDFQKGDIAEGYSVSREKKESFPLTVTSAQKNPTAFYLCASSARSGVMYGYTFGSGTRLTVV.

The chain is built from TRBV4-3 and TRBJ2-7; 12 nucleotides match TRBD2. The CDR3 runs 15 residues. The V segment lost 2 bases and the J segment 5 bases; nucleotides outside the gene matches: 4. Germline CDR1 reads LGHNA; CDR2 reads YSLEER. The CDR3 region has the DNA TGCGCCAGCAGCCAACGACTAGCGGGAGTACACGAGCAGTACTTC. Protein product: CASSQRLAGVHEQYF.

The rearrangement joins TRBV7-2 to TRBJ1-5; 9 bases map to TRBD1. The CDR3 sequence is 14 residues long. After removal of 6 bases from V and 2 bases from J, the junction contained 2 bases not matched to a gene. Germline V CDR1 and CDR2: SGHTA, FQGNSA. The CDR3 reads CASSTGGGNQPQHF. The CDR3 DNA reads as TGTGCCAGCAGTACAGGGGGCGGCAATCAGCCCCAGCATTTT.